This TCR beta chain comes out of a study of cytomegalovirus exposure and HLA in healthy donors. Study-wide context: A preliminary data release comprised around 85 million unique TCRs obtained from HLA-typed donors. Study-wide points: Sequences of the TCR beta chain were said to predict the HLA-A and HLA-B alleles of most subjects accurately.

To note about this clone: The antigen remains unidentified.

A multiplex PCR was run with 60 Vbeta primers and 13 Jbeta primers. Data came from immunoSEQ multiplex PCR; TCRdb stores just in-frame clones and leaves some out. The table lists around 130,000 clones, approximately 80% of them singletons. The CDR3 has 15 amino acids. Germline V gene data show CDR1 as SQVTM and CDR2 as ANQGSEA. V shed 6 bases, J shed 1 base, and the junction held 7 bases outside the gene matches. The V call is TRBV29-1, the J call TRBJ2-7; 12 bases align to TRBD2. Sequencing was carried out using PBMCs. The sequence came from a man in his late teens or twenties in good health and CMV-seronegative. This chain's CDR3 is CSVSGGLAGSYEQYF. The CDR3 DNA is TGCAGCGTCTCTGGCGGACTAGCGGGGTCCTACGAGCAGTACTTC.